These 32 T cell receptor beta chains came from one sample sequenced in a study of T cell changes during pregnancy in multiple sclerosis (dated 2019 in TCRdb). The library relied on the immunoSEQ multiplex PCR assay. Drawn from immuneACCESS, this table holds only the in-frame rearrangements with V and J called that TCRdb kept. Clones are partly lost; checked studies trace under half to an unresolved V gene and leave the rest unexplained. The sample data list tens of thousands of clones, and around 90% of these were observed just once. Together, the top ten hold 0.75% to 1% of the sample. This specimen consisted of CD4+ T cells from peripheral blood mononuclear cells, obtained after pregnancy. These receptors came from a female donor with multiple sclerosis, enrolled in a pregnancy study.

This clone was observed a single time. This sequence joins TRBV6-6 and TRBJ2-2, with TRBD2 matching 8 bases. Germline CDR1 and CDR2: MNHNY and SVGAGI (reference sequence). The CDR3 runs to 12 residues. J lost 7 bases, V lost 8 bases, and 3 bases had no gene match. CDR3 sequence reads: CASSRGVGELFF. The CDR3 DNA reads TGTGCCAGCTCGCGGGGGGTCGGGGAGCTGTTTTTT.

This chain uses TRBV5-1 with TRBJ2-2; weak D call: TRBD1 (6 bases). Trimming took off 2 bases at V and 3 bases at J, with 11 bases between the two ends. Germline lookup yields CDR1 SGHRS and CDR2 YFSETQ. The CDR3 has 15 amino acids. CDR3 coding DNA: TGCGCCAGCAGCTTCGGTCAGGGGTACACCGGGGAGCTGTTTTTT. Protein sequence: CASSFGQGYTGELFF.

The chain recombines TRBV5-1 with TRBJ1-4; D perhaps matches TRBD1 (6 bases). CDR1 and CDR2 (germline): SGHRS, YFSETQ. V was trimmed by 0 bases and J by 8 bases, leaving 11 bases between them. The CDR3 runs to 14 residues. Here the CDR3 DNA reads TGCGCCAGCAGCTTGGCAGGGGCTTGGGAAAAACTGTTTTTT. Its translation: CASSLAGAWEKLFF.

This chain connects TRBV7-8 to TRBJ2-7, with 7 bases lining up with TRBD1. The CDR3 contains 16 residues. The V gene end was trimmed by 0 bases and the J gene end by 3 bases; junction bases not matched to a gene: 8. Germline V lookup: CDR1 SGHVS, CDR2 FQNEAQ. As DNA, the CDR3 is TGTGCCAGCAGCTTAGCCCCCGGGACAGACATCTACGAGCAGTACTTC. Amino acids: CASSLAPGTDIYEQYF.

This clone was seen a handful of times. V usage is TRBV30 and J usage is TRBJ1-4; TRBD1 agrees at 7 bases. The germline gives CDR1 GTSNPN, CDR2 SVGIG (reference sequence). The trim removed 2 bases at V and 4 bases at J, leaving 4 bases unmatched. The CDR3 loop spans 14 amino acids. The CDR3 reads CAWSRQGINEKLFF. The CDR3 DNA follows: TGTGCCTGGAGTCGACAGGGCATTAATGAAAAACTGTTTTTT.

The rearrangement joins TRBV7-3 to TRBJ2-5; D is unresolved. The V end was cut by 2 bases, the J end by 0 bases, with 4 bases between. The germline CDR1 and CDR2 sequences are SGHTA and FQGTGA. CDR3 length equals 13 residues. In DNA, the CDR3 is TGTGCCAGCAGCTTAGAGTACCAAGAGACCCAGTACTTC. The encoded protein is CASSLEYQETQYF.

The chain employs TRBV9 and TRBJ2-6; the D gene is possibly TRBD2 (6 bases). V shed 3 bases and J shed 2 bases, with 18 bases lying between them. Germline V lookup: CDR1 SGDLS, CDR2 YYNGEE. The CDR3 runs 18 residues. For the CDR3, the DNA is TGTGCCAGCAGCGACCCAACGGGGGAATTGACTGGGGCCAACGTCCTGACTTTC. It specifies CASSDPTGELTGANVLTF.

V and J are TRBV18 and TRBJ1-6; 8 bases are a match to TRBD1. Germline V gene sequence: CDR1 KGHSH, CDR2 LQKENI. V trimming: 3 bases; J trimming: 6 bases; junction bases outside the gene matches: 7. This CDR3 spans 16 amino acids. The CDR3 DNA is TGTGCCAGCTCACCCTCCGGGACAGGACGTAATTCACCCCTCCACTTT. Its protein product is CASSPSGTGRNSPLHF.

This clone has only one observation. The V call is TRBV5-1, the J call TRBJ2-5, with TRBD1 matching over 8 bases. The CDR3 spans 16 residues. J lost 5 bases, V lost 0 bases, and 9 bases had no gene match. CDR1 and CDR2 from the germline V gene are SGHRS and YFSETQ. In nucleotides, the CDR3 is TGCGCCAGCAGCTTGGGGAAACAGGGGGTCGGGGAGACCCAGTACTTC. Its protein is CASSLGKQGVGETQYF. Filled out from reference TRBV5-1 and TRBJ2-5, the complete variable domain reads KAGVTQTPRYLIKTRGQQVTLSCSPISGHRSVSWYQQTPGQGLQFLFEYFSETQRNKGNFPGRFSGRQFSNSRSEMNVSTLELGDSALYLCASSLGKQGVGETQYFGPGTRLLVL.

The genes are TRBV30 and TRBJ2-1; D remains unclear. There are 14 residues in the CDR3. With 1 base removed from V and 2 bases from J, the gap between germline ends came to 9 bases. From germline, CDR1 is GTSNPN and CDR2 SVGIG (reference sequence). The CDR3: CAWSDGPPYNEQFF. The CDR3 DNA reads TGTGCCTGGAGTGATGGCCCTCCCTACAATGAGCAGTTCTTC.

This clone came up a few times. The chain employs TRBV7-2 and TRBJ1-2; 7 positions match TRBD1. J gave up 8 bases and V 1 base, and 1 base lay outside the gene matches. Germline lookup yields CDR1 SGHTA and CDR2 FQGNSA. The CDR3 is 12 residues long. In DNA, the CDR3 is TGTGCCAGCAGCTTAGAGGGGGCGGGCTACACCTTC. Translating it yields CASSLEGAGYTF.

The chain recombines TRBV9 with TRBJ1-1; D uncertain. CDR1 is SGDLS, CDR2 YYNGEE, per germline. There are 12 residues in the CDR3. V lost 0 bases and J lost 7, with 7 bases in between. The CDR3 loop reads CASSVGGSEAFF. CDR3 DNA sequence: TGTGCCAGCAGCGTAGGAGGGAGTGAAGCTTTCTTT.

The rearrangement uses TRBV5-1 and TRBJ2-4; D might be TRBD1 (6 bases). V gave up 4 bases and J gave up 9 bases, with 17 bases separating them. Germline CDR1 SGHRS, CDR2 YFSETQ. The CDR3 length is 14 residues. In DNA, the CDR3 is TGCGCCAGCAGCCTTATGGGCGAAGGGGGCATTCAGTACTTC. It specifies CASSLMGEGGIQYF. Using reference TRBV5-1 and TRBJ2-4 for the parts outside the CDR3, the full variable domain is KAGVTQTPRYLIKTRGQQVTLSCSPISGHRSVSWYQQTPGQGLQFLFEYFSETQRNKGNFPGRFSGRQFSNSRSEMNVSTLELGDSALYLCASSLMGEGGIQYFGAGTRLSVL.

The rearrangement uses TRBV11-2 and TRBJ2-3; 11 nucleotides agree with TRBD2. Per the germline V gene, CDR1 is SGHAT and CDR2 is FQNNGV. The J segment lost 11 bases and the V segment lost 3 bases, leaving 7 bases of the junction unmatched. CDR3 length: 14 amino acids. Here the CDR3 DNA reads TGTGCCAGCAGCTTCCCCACGACTAGCGGGGAGCAGTATTTT. This codes for CASSFPTTSGEQYF.

V and J are TRBV9 and TRBJ2-5; 8 bases fit TRBD2. Germline loops: CDR1 SGDLS, CDR2 YYNGEE. After removal of 3 bases from V and 0 bases from J, the junction contained 7 bases not matched to a gene. This CDR3 has 16 amino acids. The DNA for the CDR3 is TGTGCCAGCAGCGGCGGACTAGCCTTGTACCAAGAGACCCAGTACTTC. As protein: CASSGGLALYQETQYF.

This chain joins TRBV28 and TRBJ2-5; 7 bases match TRBD2. The germline CDR1 and CDR2 sequences are MDHEN and SYDVKM. The V segment lost 8 bases and the J segment 5 bases; nucleotides outside the gene matches: 11. This CDR3 contains 14 residues. The CDR3 nucleotides read TGTGCCAGCTGGAAGGCGGGGGATGGGGAGACCCAGTACTTC. It specifies CASWKAGDGETQYF.

The chain has TRBV2 and TRBJ1-4; perhaps TRBD1 as D (5 bases). The CDR3 covers 13 residues. Trimming removed 11 bases from V and 7 bases from J, with 17 bases in between. The germline gives CDR1 SNHLY, CDR2 FYNNEI. The chain's CDR3 is CAGSRERGEKLFF. The CDR3 coding sequence is TGTGCCGGATCGCGGGAGAGGGGTGAAAAACTGTTTTTT.

The chain recombines TRBV18 with TRBJ2-3; 12 nucleotides match TRBD2. Looked up from germline, CDR1 is KGHSH and CDR2 is LQKENI. CDR3 length: 16 amino acids. V shed 1 base and J 4 bases; nucleotides not matched to a gene: 3. The CDR3 nucleotides read TGTGCCAGCTCACCACTATCTAGCGGGGGGGCAGATACGCAGTATTTT. Protein sequence: CASSPLSSGGADTQYF.

The chain uses TRBV7-3 and TRBJ2-7, with TRBD1 matching 8 bases. The CDR3 is 13 amino acids. Trimming cost V 4 bases and J 5 bases; bases outside gene matches: 4. The germline CDR1 and CDR2 sequences are SGHTA and FQGTGA. CDR3 in amino acids: CASSSTGVDEQYF. The CDR3, as DNA: TGTGCCAGCAGCTCGACAGGGGTCGACGAGCAGTACTTC.

This clone appeared a single time. The chain employs TRBV5-4 and TRBJ1-2; 8 nucleotides align to TRBD1. CDR3 length: 14 residues. Germline CDR1 is SGHNT and CDR2 is YYREEE (reference sequence). The trim removed 4 bases at V and 2 bases at J, leaving 4 bases unmatched. The CDR3 region is CASSRTGNNYGYTF. CDR3 in DNA: TGTGCCAGCAGCCGGACAGGGAACAACTATGGCTACACCTTC.

The V call is TRBV7-2, the J call TRBJ2-7; 13 bases map to TRBD2. CDR1 and CDR2 from the germline V gene are SGHTA and FQGNSA. This CDR3 has 19 amino acids. With V trimmed by 0 bases and J by 0 bases, 8 bases remained unmatched. The CDR3 region has the DNA TGTGCCAGCAGCTTAGCGCTGTGGACTAGCGGGGGCCGCTCCTACGAGCAGTACTTC. Translation gives CASSLALWTSGGRSYEQYF.

V and J are TRBV30 and TRBJ1-5; 7 positions match TRBD1. V gave up 0 bases and J gave up 7 bases; unmatched junction bases: 3. The CDR3 is 13 residues long. Germline V gene data show CDR1 as GTSNPN and CDR2 as SVGIG (reference sequence). CDR3 nucleotide sequence: TGTGCCTGGAGTGTGAACAGGGGCCAGCCCCAGCATTTT. Its translation is CAWSVNRGQPQHF.

The V and J genes are TRBV5-1 and TRBJ2-3, with 8 bases matching TRBD2. There are 15 residues in the CDR3. The V gene's germline CDR1 is SGHRS and CDR2 YFSETQ. J gave up 0 bases and V 2 bases, and 2 bases lay outside the gene matches. The CDR3 protein is CASSFGGGSTDTQYF. The CDR3 DNA reads as TGCGCCAGCAGCTTCGGCGGGGGGAGCACAGATACGCAGTATTTT.

This rearrangement joins TRBV7-2 to TRBJ1-4; weak D call: TRBD1 (6 bases). The V end was cut by 5 bases, the J end by 5 bases, with 12 bases between. The CDR3 has 14 residues. Germline CDR1 and CDR2: SGHTA and FQGNSA. CDR3 region: CASSRQDSNEKLFF. The CDR3 DNA follows: TGTGCCAGCAGCAGACAGGACTCGAATGAAAAACTGTTTTTT.

This clone was seen only a few times. This chain joins TRBV6-6 and TRBJ1-2; the match to TRBD1 covers 8 bases. The trim removed 5 bases at V and 4 bases at J, leaving 9 bases unmatched. Germline V gene lookup returns CDR1 MNHNY and CDR2 SVGAGI (reference sequence). The CDR3 covers 15 residues. The CDR3 coding sequence is TGTGCCAGCAGTGCCGGACAGGGAGATATCTATGGCTACACCTTC. This codes for CASSAGQGDIYGYTF.

This clone came up once. This sequence joins TRBV27 and TRBJ1-1; TRBD1 is a possible D gene (5 bases). This CDR3 has 13 amino acids. In germline, CDR1 is MNHEY, CDR2 SMNVEV (reference sequence). Between the trimmed V and J ends, which lost 6 bases and 1 base, there was a span of 9 bases. Written as DNA, the CDR3 is TGTGCCAGCAGGACCGGACAGAACACTGAAGCTTTCTTT. This translates into CASRTGQNTEAFF.

This clone was picked up one time. The chain uses TRBV6-1 and TRBJ1-6, with D possibly matching TRBD1 (5 bases). This CDR3 is 13 amino acids long. Trimming removed 4 bases at V and 11 bases at J, with 12 bases between. Germline CDR1 and CDR2: MNHNS and SASEGT. CDR3 bases: TGTGCCAGCAGTGGGGACTATCGGACACCCCTCCACTTT. It encodes CASSGDYRTPLHF.

The chain recombines TRBV30 with TRBJ1-1; a possible D gene is TRBD1 (6 bases). Per the germline V gene, CDR1 is GTSNPN and CDR2 is SVGIG (reference sequence). This CDR3 contains 14 residues. V lost 2 bases and J 3 bases, leaving 13 bases between the germline ends. CDR3 in amino acids: CAWSKTGIYTEAFF. CDR3 coding DNA: TGTGCCTGGAGTAAAACAGGGATTTACACTGAAGCTTTCTTT.

The CDR3 region has the DNA TGTGCCAGCAGCCCCGGGGCACAGGGGCGCAAAGCTTTCTTT. The encoded protein is CASSPGAQGRKAFF. V gene TRBV7-2 combines with J gene TRBJ1-1, with TRBD1 matching over 7 bases. J lost 9 bases, V lost 5 bases, and 12 bases had no gene match. The germline V gene encodes CDR1 SGHTA and CDR2 FQGNSA. CDR3 length: 14 amino acids.

This clone has only one observation. As DNA, the CDR3 is TGTGCCAGCAGCTTGGGTAGGGGGAACACTGAAGCTTTCTTT. Its protein product is CASSLGRGNTEAFF. J is TRBJ1-1 and V is TRBV5-5, with D maybe TRBD1 (5 bases). The CDR3 spans 14 residues. Trimming shortened V by 0 bases and J by 1 base, and 7 bases separated the two germline ends. Germline V gene lookup returns CDR1 SGHKS and CDR2 YYEKEE (reference sequence).

This clone was counted only a few times. The V gene is TRBV11-2, the J gene TRBJ2-7, with D possibly TRBD1 on 6 matching bases. There are 15 residues in the CDR3. Trimming removed 6 bases at V and 4 bases at J, with 19 bases between. CDR1 is SGHAT and CDR2 is FQNNGV in the germline V gene. This CDR3 is CASSLTDRPQYEQYF. CDR3 sequence (DNA): TGTGCCAGCAGTTTAACCGACAGGCCCCAGTACGAGCAGTACTTC.

This chain uses TRBV5-4 with TRBJ2-7; the D is unclear. This CDR3 comprises 15 residues. The V gene lost 0 bases and the J gene lost 0 bases, with 10 bases spanning the gap. Germline assignment: CDR1 SGHNT and CDR2 YYREEE (reference sequence). CDR3: CASSLDATHSYEQYF. In nucleotides, the CDR3 is TGTGCCAGCAGCTTGGATGCCACTCACTCCTACGAGCAGTACTTC.